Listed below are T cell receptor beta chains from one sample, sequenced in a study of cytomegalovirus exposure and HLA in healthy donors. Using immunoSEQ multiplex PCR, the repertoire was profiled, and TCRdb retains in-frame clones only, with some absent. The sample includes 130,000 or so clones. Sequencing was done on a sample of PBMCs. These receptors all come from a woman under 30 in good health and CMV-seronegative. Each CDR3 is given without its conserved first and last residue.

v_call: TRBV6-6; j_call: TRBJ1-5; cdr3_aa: ASSPTDYQAQH
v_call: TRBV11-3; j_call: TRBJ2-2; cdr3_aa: ASSLGGGTGELF
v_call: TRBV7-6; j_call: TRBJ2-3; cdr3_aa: ASSFVTSGSHRTDTQY
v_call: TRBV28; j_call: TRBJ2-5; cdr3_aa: ASSLSYQETQY
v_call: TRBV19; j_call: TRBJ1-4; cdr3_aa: ASSRGGQPNEKLF
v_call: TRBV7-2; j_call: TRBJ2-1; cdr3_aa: ASSLEGTSGIVQF
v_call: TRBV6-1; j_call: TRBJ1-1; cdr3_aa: ASRRDIALAF
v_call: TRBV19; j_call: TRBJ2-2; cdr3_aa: ASSTLAGGDTGELF
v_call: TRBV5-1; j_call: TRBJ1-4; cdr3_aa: ASSTSGTANEKLF
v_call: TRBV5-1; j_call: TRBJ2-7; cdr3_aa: ASSVTGSSYEQY
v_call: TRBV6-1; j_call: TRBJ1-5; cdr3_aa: ASSVTNQPQH
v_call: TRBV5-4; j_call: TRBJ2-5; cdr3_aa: ASSLGGAQETQY
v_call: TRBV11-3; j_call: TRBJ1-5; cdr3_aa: AEERTGRDQPQH
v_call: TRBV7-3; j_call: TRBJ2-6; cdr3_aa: ASSPPGQANVLT
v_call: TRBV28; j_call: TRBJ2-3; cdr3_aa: ASSGDTDTQY
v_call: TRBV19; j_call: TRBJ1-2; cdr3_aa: GASTGEYYGYT
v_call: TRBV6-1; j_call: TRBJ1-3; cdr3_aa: ASFYSGEGNTIY
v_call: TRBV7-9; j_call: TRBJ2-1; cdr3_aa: ATTSSYNEQF
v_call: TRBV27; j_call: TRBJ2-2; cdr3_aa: ASSLTVFTGELF
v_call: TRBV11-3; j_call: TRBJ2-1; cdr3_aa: ASSSRDYAYNEQF
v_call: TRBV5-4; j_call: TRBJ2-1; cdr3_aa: ASSQRAGSYNEQF
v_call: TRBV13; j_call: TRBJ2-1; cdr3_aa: ASSDGSSYNEQF
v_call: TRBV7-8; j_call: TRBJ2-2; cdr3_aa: ASSIRGPNTGELF
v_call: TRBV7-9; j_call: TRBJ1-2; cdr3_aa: ASSSNPGQVNYGYT
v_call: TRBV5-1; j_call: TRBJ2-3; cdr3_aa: ASSLGSGTGDLLGTDTQY
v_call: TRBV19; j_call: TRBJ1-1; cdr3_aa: ASSPNVGDTEAF
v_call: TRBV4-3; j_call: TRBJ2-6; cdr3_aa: ASSQAGISGANVLT
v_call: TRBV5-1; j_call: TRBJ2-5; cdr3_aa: ASSTPPGQIEETQY
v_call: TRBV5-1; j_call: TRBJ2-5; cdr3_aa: ASRGGSDRETQY
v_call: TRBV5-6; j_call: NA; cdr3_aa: ASSLAGTGGDYEQY
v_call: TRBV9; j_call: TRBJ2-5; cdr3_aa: ASSPRLAGFRETQY
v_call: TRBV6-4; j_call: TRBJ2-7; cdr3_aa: ASSDSEGGWYEQY
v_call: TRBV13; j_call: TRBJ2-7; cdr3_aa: ASSRLRLNEQY
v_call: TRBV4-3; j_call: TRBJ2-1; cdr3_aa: ASSQDWRGGSTYNEQF
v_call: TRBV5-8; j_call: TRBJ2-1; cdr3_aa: ASSNTSAQSSYNEQF
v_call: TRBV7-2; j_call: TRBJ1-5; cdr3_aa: ASSLVSGVGQPQH
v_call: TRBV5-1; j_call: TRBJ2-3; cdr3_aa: ASSPELAGGSADTQY
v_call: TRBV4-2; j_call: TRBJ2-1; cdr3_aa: ASSQEWEREMNEQF
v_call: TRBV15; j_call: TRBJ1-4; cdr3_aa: ATSRATNEKLF
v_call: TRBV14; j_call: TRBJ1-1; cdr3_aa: ASSLTTGLSTEAF
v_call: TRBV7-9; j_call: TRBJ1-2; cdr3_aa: ASSPRGQWNYGYT
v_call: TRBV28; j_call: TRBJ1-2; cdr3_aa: ASSTPVGGEGYGYT
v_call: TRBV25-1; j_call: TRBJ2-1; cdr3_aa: ASRLGLLSEQF
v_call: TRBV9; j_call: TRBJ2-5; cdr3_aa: ASSVGLAGGEETQY
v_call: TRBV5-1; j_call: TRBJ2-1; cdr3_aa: ASSFVYRGVYNEQF
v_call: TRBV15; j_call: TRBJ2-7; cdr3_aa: ATSRDGTIYEQY
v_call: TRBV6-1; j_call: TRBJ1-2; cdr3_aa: ASSEFQYGYT
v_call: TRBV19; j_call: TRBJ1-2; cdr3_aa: ASSTRRGQGYGYT
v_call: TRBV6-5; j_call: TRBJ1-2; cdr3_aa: ASSFMAGNYGYT
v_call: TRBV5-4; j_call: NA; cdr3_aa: ASSSRQGQSYEQY
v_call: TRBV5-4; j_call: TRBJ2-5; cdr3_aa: ASSLGGTSGGQETQY
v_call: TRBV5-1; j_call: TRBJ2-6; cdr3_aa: ASSLPQTGQGSSGANVLT
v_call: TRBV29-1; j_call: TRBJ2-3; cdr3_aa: SVELARTTDTQY
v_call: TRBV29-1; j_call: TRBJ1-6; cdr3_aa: SVGSGGDSPLH
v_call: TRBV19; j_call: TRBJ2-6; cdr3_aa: ASTHLRGTGGSSGANVLT
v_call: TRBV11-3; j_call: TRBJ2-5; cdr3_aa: ASSLGGQGTGTQY
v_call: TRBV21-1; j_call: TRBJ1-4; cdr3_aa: ASSKRGHEKLF
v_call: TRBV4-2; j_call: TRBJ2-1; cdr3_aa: ASSQDRSGEYNEQF
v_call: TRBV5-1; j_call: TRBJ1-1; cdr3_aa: ASSLLAGQGIMNTEAF